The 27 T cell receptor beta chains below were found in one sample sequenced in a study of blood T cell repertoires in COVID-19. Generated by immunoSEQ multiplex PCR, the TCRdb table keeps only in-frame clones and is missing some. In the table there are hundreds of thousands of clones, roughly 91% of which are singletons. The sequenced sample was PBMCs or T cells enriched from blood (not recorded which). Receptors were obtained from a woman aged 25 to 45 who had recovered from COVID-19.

The CDR3: CASSSDTGELFF. The CDR3 DNA reads TGTGCCAGCAGCTCCGACACCGGGGAGCTGTTTTTT. The J gene is TRBJ2-2, the V gene TRBV7-2; no firm D call. Germline loops: CDR1 SGHTA, CDR2 FQGNSA. V was trimmed by 4 bases and J by 3 bases, leaving 3 bases between them. The CDR3 sequence is 12 residues long.

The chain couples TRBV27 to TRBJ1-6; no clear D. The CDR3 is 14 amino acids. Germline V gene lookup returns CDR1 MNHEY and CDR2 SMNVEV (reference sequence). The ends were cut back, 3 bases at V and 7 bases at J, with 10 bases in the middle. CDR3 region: CASSFSSINSPLHF. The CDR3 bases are TGTGCCAGCAGTTTTTCCAGTATAAATTCACCCCTCCACTTT.

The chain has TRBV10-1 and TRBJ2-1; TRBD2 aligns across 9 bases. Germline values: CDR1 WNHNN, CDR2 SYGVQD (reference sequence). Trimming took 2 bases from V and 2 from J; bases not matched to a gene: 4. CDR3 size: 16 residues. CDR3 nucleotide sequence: TGCGCCAGCAGTGAGCAACGACTAGCGGCCTACAATGAGCAGTTCTTC. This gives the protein CASSEQRLAAYNEQFF.

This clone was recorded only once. The CDR3 protein is CASSQASGGAEQFF. Written as DNA, the CDR3 is TGTGCCAGCAGCCAGGCTAGCGGGGGGGCCGAGCAGTTCTTC. The rearrangement joins TRBV4-2 to TRBJ2-1; 12 positions match TRBD2. Germline CDR1 reads LGHNA; CDR2 reads YNFKEQ. J gave up 10 bases and V 3 bases, and 4 bases lay outside the gene matches. The CDR3 is 14 residues long.

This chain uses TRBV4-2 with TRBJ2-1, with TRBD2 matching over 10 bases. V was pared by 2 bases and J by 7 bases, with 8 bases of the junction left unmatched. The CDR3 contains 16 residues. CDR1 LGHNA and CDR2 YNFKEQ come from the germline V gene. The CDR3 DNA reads TGTGCCAGCAGCCAAAGTACTAGCGGGAAATGGAATGAGCAGTTCTTC. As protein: CASSQSTSGKWNEQFF.

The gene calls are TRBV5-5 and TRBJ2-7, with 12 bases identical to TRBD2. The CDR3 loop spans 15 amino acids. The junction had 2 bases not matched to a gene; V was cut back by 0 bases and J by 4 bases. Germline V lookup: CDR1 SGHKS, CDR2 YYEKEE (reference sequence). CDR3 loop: CASSLGLAGEYEQYF. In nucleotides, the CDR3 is TGTGCCAGCAGCTTGGGACTAGCGGGAGAGTACGAGCAGTACTTC.

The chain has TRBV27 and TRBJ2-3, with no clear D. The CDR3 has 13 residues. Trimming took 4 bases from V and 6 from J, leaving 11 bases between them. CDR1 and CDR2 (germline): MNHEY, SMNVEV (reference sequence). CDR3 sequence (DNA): TGTGCCAGCAGTTCCTACCCCTCGGATACGCAGTATTTT. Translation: CASSSYPSDTQYF.

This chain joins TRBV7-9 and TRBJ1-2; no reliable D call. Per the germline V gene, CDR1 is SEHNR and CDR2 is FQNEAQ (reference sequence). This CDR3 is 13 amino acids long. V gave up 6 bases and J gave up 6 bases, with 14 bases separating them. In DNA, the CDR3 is TGTGCCAGCAGTCTTAGGGAGAGCGATGGCTACACCTTC. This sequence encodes CASSLRESDGYTF. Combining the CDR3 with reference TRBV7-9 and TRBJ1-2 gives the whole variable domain DTGVSQNPRHKITKRGQNVTFRCDPISEHNRLYWYRQTLGQGPEFLTYFQNEAQLEKSRLLSDRFSAERPKGSFSTLEIQRTEQGDSAMYLCASSLRESDGYTFGSGTRLTVV.

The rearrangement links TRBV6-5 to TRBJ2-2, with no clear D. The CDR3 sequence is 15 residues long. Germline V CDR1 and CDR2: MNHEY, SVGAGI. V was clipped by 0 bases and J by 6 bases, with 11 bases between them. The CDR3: CASSYSADSPGELFF. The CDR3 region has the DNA TGTGCCAGCAGTTACTCGGCAGATTCCCCCGGGGAGCTGTTTTTT.

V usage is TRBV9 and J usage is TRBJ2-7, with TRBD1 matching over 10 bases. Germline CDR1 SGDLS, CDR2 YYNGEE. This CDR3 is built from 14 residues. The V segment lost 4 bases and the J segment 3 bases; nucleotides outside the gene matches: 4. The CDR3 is CASSYGTGVYEQYF. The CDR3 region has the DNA TGTGCCAGCAGCTACGGGACAGGGGTCTACGAGCAGTACTTC. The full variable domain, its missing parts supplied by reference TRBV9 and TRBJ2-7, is DSGVTQTPKHLITATGQRVTLRCSPRSGDLSVYWYQQSLDQGLQFLIQYYNGEERAKGNILERFSAQQFPDLHSELNLSSLELGDSALYFCASSYGTGVYEQYFGPGTRLTVT.

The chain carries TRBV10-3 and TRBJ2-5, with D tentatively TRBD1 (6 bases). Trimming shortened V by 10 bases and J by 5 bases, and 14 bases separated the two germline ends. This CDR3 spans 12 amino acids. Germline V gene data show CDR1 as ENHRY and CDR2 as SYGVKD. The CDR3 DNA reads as TGTGCCACGGCAGGGGTTCGGGAGACCCAGTACTTC. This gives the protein CATAGVRETQYF.

The CDR3 protein is CASRQGALTTNEKLFF. For the CDR3, the DNA is TGTGCCAGTAGACAGGGGGCGCTTACAACTAATGAAAAACTGTTTTTT. The chain is built from TRBV19 and TRBJ1-4; 9 nucleotides align to TRBD1. The germline CDR1 and CDR2 sequences are LNHDA and SQIVND (reference sequence). The CDR3 sequence is 16 residues long. J lost 0 bases, V lost 6 bases, and 5 bases had no gene match.

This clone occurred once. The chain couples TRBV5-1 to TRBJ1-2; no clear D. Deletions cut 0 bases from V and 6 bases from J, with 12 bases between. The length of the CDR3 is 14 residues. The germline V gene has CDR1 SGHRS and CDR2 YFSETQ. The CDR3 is CASSLEASVNGYTF. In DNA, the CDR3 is TGCGCCAGCAGCTTGGAAGCGAGTGTAAATGGCTACACCTTC.

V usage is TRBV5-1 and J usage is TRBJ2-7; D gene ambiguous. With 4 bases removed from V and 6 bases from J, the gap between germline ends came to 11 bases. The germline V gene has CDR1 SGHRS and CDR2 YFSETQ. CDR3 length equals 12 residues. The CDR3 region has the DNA TGCGCCAGCAGCCCCCAGAATACCGAGCAGTACTTC. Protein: CASSPQNTEQYF.

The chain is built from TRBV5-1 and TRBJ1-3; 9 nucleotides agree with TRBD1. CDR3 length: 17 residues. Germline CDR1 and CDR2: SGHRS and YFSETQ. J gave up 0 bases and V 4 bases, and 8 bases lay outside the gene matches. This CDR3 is CASSLMTGGSSGNTIYF. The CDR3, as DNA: TGCGCCAGCAGCCTAATGACAGGGGGAAGCTCTGGAAACACCATATATTTT.

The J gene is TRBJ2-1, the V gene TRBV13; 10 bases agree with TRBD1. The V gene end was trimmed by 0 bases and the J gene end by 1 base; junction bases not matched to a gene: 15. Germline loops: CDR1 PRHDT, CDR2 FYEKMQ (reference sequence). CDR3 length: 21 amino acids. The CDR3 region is CASSLGFLGTGDSRSYNEQFF. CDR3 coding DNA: TGTGCCAGCAGCTTAGGGTTTTTGGGGACAGGGGATAGCAGGTCCTACAATGAGCAGTTCTTC.

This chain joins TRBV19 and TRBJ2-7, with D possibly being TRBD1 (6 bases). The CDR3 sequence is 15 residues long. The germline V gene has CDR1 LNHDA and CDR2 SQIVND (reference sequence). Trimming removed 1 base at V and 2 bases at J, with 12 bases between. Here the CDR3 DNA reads TGTGCCAGTAGTATAGGACCCCCAGGGGCCTACGAGCAGTACTTC. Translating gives CASSIGPPGAYEQYF. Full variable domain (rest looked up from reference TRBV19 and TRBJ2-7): DGGITQSPKYLFRKEGQNVTLSCEQNLNHDAMYWYRQDPGQGLRLIYYSQIVNDFQKGDIAEGYSVSREKKESFPLTVTSAQKNPTAFYLCASSIGPPGAYEQYFGPGTRLTVT.

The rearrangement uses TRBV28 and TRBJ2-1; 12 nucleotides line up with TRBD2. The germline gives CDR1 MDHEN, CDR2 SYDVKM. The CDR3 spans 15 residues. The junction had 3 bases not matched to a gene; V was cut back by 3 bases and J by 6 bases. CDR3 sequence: CASSFTSGRTNEQFF. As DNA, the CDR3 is TGTGCCAGCAGTTTCACTAGCGGGAGGACCAATGAGCAGTTCTTC.

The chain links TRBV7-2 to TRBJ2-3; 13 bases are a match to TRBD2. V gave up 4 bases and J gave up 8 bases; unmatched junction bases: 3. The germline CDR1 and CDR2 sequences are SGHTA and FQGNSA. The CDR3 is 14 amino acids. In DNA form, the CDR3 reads TGTGCCAGCAGCTGGGGGACTAGCGGGACTACGCAGTATTTT. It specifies CASSWGTSGTTQYF.

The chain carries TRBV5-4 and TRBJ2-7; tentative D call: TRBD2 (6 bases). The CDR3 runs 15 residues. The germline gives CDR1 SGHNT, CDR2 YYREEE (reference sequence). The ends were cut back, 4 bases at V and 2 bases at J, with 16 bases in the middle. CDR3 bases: TGTGCCAGCAGCCACGAACGGGAGACTACCTACGAGCAGTACTTC. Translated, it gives CASSHERETTYEQYF.

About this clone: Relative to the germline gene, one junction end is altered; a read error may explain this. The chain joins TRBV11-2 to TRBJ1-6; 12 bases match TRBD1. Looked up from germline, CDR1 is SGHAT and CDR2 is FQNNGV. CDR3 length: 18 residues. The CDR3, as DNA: TGTGCCAGCCGCTTGATTATTGGGACAGGGGGCCGCGCTTCACCCCTCCACTTT. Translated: CASRLIIGTGGRASPLHF. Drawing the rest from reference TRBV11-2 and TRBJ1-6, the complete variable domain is EAGVAQSPRYKIIEKRQSVAFWCNPISGHATLYWYQQILGQGPKLLIQFQNNGVVDDSQLPKDRFSAERLKGVDSTLKIQPAKLEDSAVYLCASRLIIGTGGRASPLHFGNGTRLTVT.

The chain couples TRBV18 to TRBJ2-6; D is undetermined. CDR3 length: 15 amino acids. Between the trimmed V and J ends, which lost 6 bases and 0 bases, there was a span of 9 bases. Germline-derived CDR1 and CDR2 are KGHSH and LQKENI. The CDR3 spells CASSRTASGANVLTF. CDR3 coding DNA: TGTGCCAGCTCCCGCACAGCCTCTGGGGCCAACGTCCTGACTTTC.

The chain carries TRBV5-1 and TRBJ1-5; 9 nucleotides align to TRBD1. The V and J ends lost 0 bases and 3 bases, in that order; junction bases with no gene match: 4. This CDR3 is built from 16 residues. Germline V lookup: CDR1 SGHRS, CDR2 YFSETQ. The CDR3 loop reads CASSLGTGDLNQPQHF. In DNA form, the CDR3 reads TGCGCCAGCAGCTTGGGGACAGGGGACCTCAATCAGCCCCAGCATTTT. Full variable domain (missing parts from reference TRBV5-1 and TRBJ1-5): KAGVTQTPRYLIKTRGQQVTLSCSPISGHRSVSWYQQTPGQGLQFLFEYFSETQRNKGNFPGRFSGRQFSNSRSEMNVSTLELGDSALYLCASSLGTGDLNQPQHFGDGTRLSIL.

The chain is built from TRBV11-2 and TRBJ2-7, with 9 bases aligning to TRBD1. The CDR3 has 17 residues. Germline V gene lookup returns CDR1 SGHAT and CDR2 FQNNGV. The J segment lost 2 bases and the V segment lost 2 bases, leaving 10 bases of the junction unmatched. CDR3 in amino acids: CASSLLHGQGITYEQYF. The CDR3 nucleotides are TGTGCCAGCAGCTTACTCCATGGACAGGGGATAACCTACGAGCAGTACTTC.

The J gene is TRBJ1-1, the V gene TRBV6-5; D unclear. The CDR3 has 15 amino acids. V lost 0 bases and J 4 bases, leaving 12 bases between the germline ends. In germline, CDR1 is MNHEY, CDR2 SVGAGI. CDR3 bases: TGTGCCAGCAGTTACTCCCGGCGAGCGGTCACTGAAGCTTTCTTT. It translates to CASSYSRRAVTEAFF.

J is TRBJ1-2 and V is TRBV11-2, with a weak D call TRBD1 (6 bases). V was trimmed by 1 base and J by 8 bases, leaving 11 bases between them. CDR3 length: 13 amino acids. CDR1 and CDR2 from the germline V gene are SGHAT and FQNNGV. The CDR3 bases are TGTGCCAGCAGCTTAGTAAATCAGGGGGGCTACACCTTC. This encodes CASSLVNQGGYTF.

In DNA, the CDR3 is TGTGCCAGTACATTGTGGGGCGCGGACTATGGCTACACCTTC. It encodes CASTLWGADYGYTF. The V call is TRBV19, the J call TRBJ1-2; D may be TRBD1 (5 bases). The length of the CDR3 is 14 residues. Trimming shortened V by 7 bases and J by 3 bases, and 15 bases separated the two germline ends. CDR1 is LNHDA, CDR2 SQIVND, per germline (reference sequence).